The clone carrying this TCR beta chain was observed once. Its antigen is still unknown. The entry originates in a study of cytomegalovirus exposure and HLA in healthy donors. The study, taken as a whole, reports: The analysis excluded some indistinguishable V segments, including TRBV6-2 and TRBV6-3. Clonal expansion, a later analysis showed, was greater in HLA-associated TCR beta chains than in equally common others.

The V gene's germline CDR1 is MNHNY and CDR2 SVGAGI (reference sequence). The V end lost 5 bases, the J end lost 0 bases, and 12 bases lay between the germline ends. The length of the CDR3 is 15 residues. Researchers ran the PCR with 60 Vbeta and 13 Jbeta primers. Clones were sequenced by immunoSEQ multiplex PCR, and TCRdb holds only the in-frame ones, with some missing. The top ten clones hold approximately 1.9% of a sample with about 100,000 clones, roughly 75% of them seen once. This clonotype was sampled from a woman between 40 and 55 years old in good health and CMV-seronegative. Sequenced sample: PBMCs. The rearrangement uses TRBV6-6 and TRBJ2-3; TRBD2 is a possible D gene (5 bases). This CDR3 is CASSGRARSTDTQYF. The CDR3 DNA follows: TGTGCCAGCAGTGGGCGGGCCAGGAGCACAGATACGCAGTATTTT.